These 10 T cell receptor beta chains came from one sample sequenced in a study of radiation and T cells in renal cell carcinoma. As for time point: blood 4 weeks post-SBRT, at nephrectomy. Documented treatment: 15 Gy SBRT to primary tumor, nephrectomy 4 weeks later. TCRdb's copy holds only in-frame clones and misses some; the assay was immunoSEQ multiplex PCR. The sample yields 150,000 to 200,000 clones, roughly nine tenths seen once. Sequencing was performed on blood, taken from a patient whose treatment included radiotherapy and nephrectomy. These receptors were taken from a woman aged 50 to 60 with renal cell carcinoma.

In the case of this clone: This same CDR3 is encoded by further DNA sequences in the sample. The chain recombines TRBV7-2 with TRBJ1-2; D is unresolved. CDR3 length: 12 residues. Germline assignment: CDR1 SGHTA and CDR2 FQGNSA. V dropped 5 bases and J dropped 6 bases, with 10 bases sitting between them. CDR3 in DNA: TGTGCCAGCAGCCCGACCGGAGATGGCTACACCTTC. It yields the protein CASSPTGDGYTF. The complete variable domain, with remaining parts taken from reference TRBV7-2 and TRBJ1-2, reads GAGVSQSPSNKVTEKGKDVELRCDPISGHTALYWYRQSLGQGLEFLIYFQGNSAPDKSGLPSDRFSAERTGGSVSTLTIQRTQQEDSAVYLCASSPTGDGYTFGSGTRLTVV.

This clone has only a few counts. The chain links TRBV7-9 to TRBJ1-1; D unresolved. There are 13 residues in the CDR3. Trimming shortened V by 4 bases and J by 0 bases, and 6 bases separated the two germline ends. Germline V lookup: CDR1 SEHNR, CDR2 FQNEAQ (reference sequence). CDR3 nucleotides: TGTGCCAGCAGCTCCAACATGAACACTGAAGCTTTCTTT. This translates into CASSSNMNTEAFF.

This clone has only a few counts. The chain couples TRBV9 to TRBJ1-6, with 7 bases fitting TRBD1. V dropped 4 bases and J dropped 7; count of bases not matched to a gene: 11. Germline-derived CDR1 and CDR2 are SGDLS and YYNGEE. The CDR3 runs to 16 residues. The CDR3 loop is CASSPQGGLGNSPLHF. For the CDR3, the DNA is TGTGCCAGCAGCCCTCAGGGGGGTCTGGGGAATTCACCCCTCCACTTT. Combining the CDR3 with reference TRBV9 and TRBJ1-6 gives the whole variable domain DSGVTQTPKHLITATGQRVTLRCSPRSGDLSVYWYQQSLDQGLQFLIQYYNGEERAKGNILERFSAQQFPDLHSELNLSSLELGDSALYFCASSPQGGLGNSPLHFGNGTRLTVT.

This CDR3 is CASSKVVGQQAFF. CDR3 DNA sequence: TGTGCCAGCAGCAAAGTGGTGGGACAGCAAGCTTTCTTT. The chain combines TRBV21-1 with TRBJ1-1; TRBD1, the D gene given by the table, was not confirmed from the DNA. TRBV21-1 counts as a pseudogene. This CDR3 region has 13 residues.

This clone was detected once. The chain links TRBV7-9 to TRBJ2-7; 9 nucleotides match TRBD1. After removal of 5 bases from V and 5 bases from J, the junction contained 7 bases not matched to a gene. The CDR3 covers 14 residues. Germline lookup yields CDR1 SEHNR and CDR2 FQNEAQ (reference sequence). CDR3 residues: CASSLDRGRDEQYF. CDR3 DNA sequence: TGTGCCAGCAGCCTTGACAGGGGGAGAGACGAGCAGTACTTC.

The chain recombines TRBV4-1 with TRBJ1-6; weak D call: TRBD1 (5 bases). V lost 4 bases to trimming and J lost 4 bases, with 14 bases between them. Germline V gene lookup returns CDR1 MGHRA and CDR2 YSYEKL. CDR3 size: 16 residues. DNA of the CDR3: TGCGCCAGCAGCCCAGGGTCAGGGCCTTATAATTCACCCCTCCACTTT. It codes for CASSPGSGPYNSPLHF.

The J gene is TRBJ1-5, the V gene TRBV6-6, with a tentative D call TRBD1 (5 bases). Trimming took 5 bases from V and 4 from J, leaving 6 bases between them. This CDR3 comprises 12 residues. From germline, CDR1 is MNHNY and CDR2 SVGAGI (reference sequence). The CDR3 is CASSEGNQPQHF. CDR3 nucleotides: TGTGCCAGCAGTGAGGGGAATCAGCCCCAGCATTTT.

The V and J genes are TRBV6-5 and TRBJ1-2, with 7 bases that match TRBD1. The junction had 10 bases not matched to a gene; V was cut back by 2 bases and J by 4 bases. The length of the CDR3 is 16 residues. Germline CDR1 is MNHEY and CDR2 is SVGAGI. This CDR3 is CASSYAIPGQVYGYTF. CDR3 coding DNA: TGTGCCAGCAGTTACGCAATTCCCGGACAGGTCTATGGCTACACCTTC.

This chain uses TRBV19 with TRBJ1-1; TRBD1 matches 8 bases. Germline-derived CDR1 and CDR2 are LNHDA and SQIVND (reference sequence). V shed 4 bases and J 1 base; nucleotides not matched to a gene: 5. The CDR3 sequence is 15 residues long. The CDR3 bases are TGTGCCAGTAGTACTCCAGGGGGCGCGAACACTGAAGCTTTCTTT. Amino acid sequence: CASSTPGGANTEAFF.

V and J are TRBV5-4 and TRBJ1-3; D is undetermined. There are 13 residues in the CDR3. Trimming cost V 5 bases and J 4 bases, with 10 bases left between them. The germline CDR1 and CDR2 sequences are SGHNT and YYREEE (reference sequence). CDR3 loop: CASSSVSGNTIYF. In DNA, the CDR3 is TGTGCCAGCAGTTCAGTCTCGGGAAACACCATATATTTT.